The 6 T cell receptor beta chains listed next were all sequenced from one sample in a study of Graves' ophthalmopathy and Graves' hyperthyroidism. RNA transcripts yielded amplified TCR beta CDR3 regions. HTBI primers primed a first-round RT-PCR, and a second-round multiplex PCR followed. One entry per CDR3 protein results from TCRdb running MiXCR on the multiplex PCR reads. The sample shows hundreds of thousands of distinct CDR3 sequences, roughly 21% of them seen only once. Material: peripheral blood. All receptors come from a woman aged 18-35 years with stable Graves' hyperthyroidism.

The table lists this clonotype with a count of one. Mismatch with germline at one junction end may stem from a read error. The genes are TRBV7-9 and TRBJ2-4, with D possibly TRBD1 on 5 matching bases. Germline V gene data show CDR1 as SEHNR and CDR2 as FQNEAQ (reference sequence). The CDR3 length is 16 residues. CDR3: CASGLMSGILGIIQYF. The CDR3, as DNA: TGTGCCAGCGGCTTAATGTCAGGGATATTGGGAATCATTCAGTACTTC.

The V and J genes are TRBV12-3 or TRBV12-4 and TRBJ2-5; 7 bases fit TRBD2. Unmatched junction bases numbered 11, after V lost 8 bases and J lost 2 bases. This CDR3 has 15 residues. This CDR3 reads CASSRRPGGQETQYF. Here the CDR3 DNA reads TGTGCCAGCTCAAGACGGCCCGGGGGGCAAGAGACCCAGTACTTC.

This clonotype was observed a single time. DNA of the CDR3: TGTGCTAGTGGTTTGGTACATAGGGACAGGGTCTACCAAGAGACCCAGTACTTC. Translation gives CASGLVHRDRVYQETQYF. The chain carries TRBV12-5 and TRBJ2-5; 9 nucleotides agree with TRBD1. The CDR3 is 18 amino acids. Per the germline V gene, CDR1 is LGHNT and CDR2 is FRNRAP. V was pared by 0 bases and J by 0 bases, with 8 bases of the junction left unmatched.

The rearrangement uses TRBV12-3 or TRBV12-4 and TRBJ1-1; TRBD1 matches at 11 bases. J gave up 3 bases and V 3 bases, and 6 bases lay outside the gene matches. The CDR3 length is 16 residues. The CDR3 DNA sequence: TGTGCCAGCAGTTTGAGGACAGGGGGCAGGTACACTGAAGCTTTCTTT. Translated: CASSLRTGGRYTEAFF.

The chain employs TRBV6-1 and TRBJ1-5, with a tentative D call TRBD1 (6 bases). The CDR3 is 15 residues long. CDR1 is MNHNS, CDR2 SASEGT, per germline. The V gene lost 3 bases and the J gene lost 4 bases, with 13 bases spanning the gap. The CDR3: CASSENRGRNQPQHF. In nucleotides, the CDR3 is TGTGCCAGCAGTGAGAACCGGGGGCGAAATCAGCCCCAGCATTTT.

This clonotype turned up a few times. The J gene is TRBJ2-7, the V gene TRBV27, with a weak D call TRBD1 (6 bases). The V gene's germline CDR1 is MNHEY and CDR2 SMNVEV (reference sequence). The V gene lost 3 bases and the J gene lost 4 bases, with 16 bases spanning the gap. The length of the CDR3 is 15 residues. CDR3 sequence: CASSLTGGRGYEQYF. The CDR3 DNA reads TGTGCCAGCAGTTTGACAGGTGGGAGAGGATACGAGCAGTACTTC.